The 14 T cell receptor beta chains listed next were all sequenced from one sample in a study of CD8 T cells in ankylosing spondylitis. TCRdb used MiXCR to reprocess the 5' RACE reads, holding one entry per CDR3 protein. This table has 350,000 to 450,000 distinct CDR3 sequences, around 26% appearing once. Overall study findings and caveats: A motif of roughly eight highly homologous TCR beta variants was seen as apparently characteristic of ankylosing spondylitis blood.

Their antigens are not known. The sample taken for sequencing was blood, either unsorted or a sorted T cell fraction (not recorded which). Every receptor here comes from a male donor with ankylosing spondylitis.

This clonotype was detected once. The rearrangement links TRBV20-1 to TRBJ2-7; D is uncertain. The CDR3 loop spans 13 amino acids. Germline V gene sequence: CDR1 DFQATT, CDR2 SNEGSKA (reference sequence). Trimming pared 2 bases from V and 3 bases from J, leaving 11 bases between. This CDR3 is CSARNQVNYEQYF. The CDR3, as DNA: TGCAGTGCTAGAAATCAGGTGAACTACGAGCAGTACTTC.

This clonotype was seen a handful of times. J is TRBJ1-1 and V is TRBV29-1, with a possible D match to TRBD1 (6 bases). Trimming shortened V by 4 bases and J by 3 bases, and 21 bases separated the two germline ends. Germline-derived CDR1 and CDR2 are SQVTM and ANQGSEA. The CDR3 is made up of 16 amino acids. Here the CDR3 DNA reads TGCAGCGTTGTGGGACACTCGCTCCAAAGAGACACTGAAGCTTTCTTT. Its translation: CSVVGHSLQRDTEAFF.

The CDR3 bases are TGCAGTGCTAGAGCCACGACAGGGACTAACGAGCAGTACTTC. Translation: CSARATTGTNEQYF. The genes are TRBV20-1 and TRBJ2-7; the D gene could be TRBD1 or TRBD2 (7 bases each). CDR3 length: 14 residues. Germline CDR1 and CDR2: DFQATT and SNEGSKA (reference sequence). Trimming took off 1 base at V and 5 bases at J, with 15 bases between the two ends.

The DNA for the CDR3 is TGTGCCAGCAGCCCCAGACAGGGGGCCGGTGAACAGTTCTTC. Amino acids: CASSPRQGAGEQFF. The chain is built from TRBV7-7 and TRBJ2-1; 10 nucleotides line up with TRBD1. The CDR3 is 14 residues long. The germline V gene has CDR1 SSHAT and CDR2 FNYEAQ (reference sequence). Germline trimming cut 5 bases from V and 13 bases from J; bases unmatched to any gene: 11.

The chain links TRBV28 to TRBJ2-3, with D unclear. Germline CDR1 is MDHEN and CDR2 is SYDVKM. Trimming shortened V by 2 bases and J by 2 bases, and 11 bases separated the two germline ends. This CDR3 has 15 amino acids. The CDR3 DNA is TGTGCCAGCAGTTTACCCACAGAGACCACAGATACGCAGTATTTT. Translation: CASSLPTETTDTQYF.

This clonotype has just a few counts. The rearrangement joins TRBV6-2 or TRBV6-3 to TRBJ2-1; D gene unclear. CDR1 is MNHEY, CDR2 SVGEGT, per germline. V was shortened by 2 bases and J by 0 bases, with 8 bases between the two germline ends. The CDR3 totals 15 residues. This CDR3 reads CASSYGPNSYNEQFF. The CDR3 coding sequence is TGTGCCAGCAGTTACGGCCCGAACTCCTACAATGAGCAGTTCTTC.

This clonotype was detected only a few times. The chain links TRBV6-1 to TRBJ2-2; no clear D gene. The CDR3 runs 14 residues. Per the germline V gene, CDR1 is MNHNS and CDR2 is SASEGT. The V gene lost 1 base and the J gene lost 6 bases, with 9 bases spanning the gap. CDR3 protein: CASSEVANAGELFF. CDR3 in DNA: TGTGCCAGCAGTGAAGTTGCAAACGCCGGGGAGCTGTTTTTT.

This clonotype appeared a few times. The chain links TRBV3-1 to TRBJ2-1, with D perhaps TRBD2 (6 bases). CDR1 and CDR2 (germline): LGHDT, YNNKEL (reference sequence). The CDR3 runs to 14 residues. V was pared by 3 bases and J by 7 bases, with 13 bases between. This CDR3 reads CASSHRAEGNEQFF. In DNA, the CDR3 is TGTGCCAGCAGCCACCGAGCGGAGGGGAATGAGCAGTTCTTC.

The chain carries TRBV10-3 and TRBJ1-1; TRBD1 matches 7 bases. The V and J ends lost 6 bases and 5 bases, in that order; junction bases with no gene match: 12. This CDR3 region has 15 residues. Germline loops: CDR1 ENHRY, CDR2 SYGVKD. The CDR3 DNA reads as TGTGCCATCAGCATTTCGACAGGGTTTGGGACTGAAGCTTTCTTT. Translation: CAISISTGFGTEAFF.

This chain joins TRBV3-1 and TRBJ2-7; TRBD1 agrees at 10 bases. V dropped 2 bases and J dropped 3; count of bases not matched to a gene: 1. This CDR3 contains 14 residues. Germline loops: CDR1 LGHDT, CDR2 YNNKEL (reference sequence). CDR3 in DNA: TGTGCCAGCAGCCAACGGACAGGGGGCTACGAGCAGTACTTC. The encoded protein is CASSQRTGGYEQYF.

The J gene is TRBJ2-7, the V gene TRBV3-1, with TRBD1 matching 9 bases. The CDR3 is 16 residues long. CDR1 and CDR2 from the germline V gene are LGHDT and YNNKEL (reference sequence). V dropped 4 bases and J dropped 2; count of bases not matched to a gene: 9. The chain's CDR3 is CASSPRATGGTYEQYF. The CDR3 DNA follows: TGTGCCAGCAGCCCGAGGGCGACAGGGGGAACCTACGAGCAGTACTTC.

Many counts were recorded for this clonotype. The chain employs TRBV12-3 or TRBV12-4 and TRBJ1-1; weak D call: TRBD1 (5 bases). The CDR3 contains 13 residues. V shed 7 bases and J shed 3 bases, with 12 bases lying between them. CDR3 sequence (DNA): TGTGCCAGCACCCTTGGGGGGGACACTGAAGCTTTCTTT. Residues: CASTLGGDTEAFF.

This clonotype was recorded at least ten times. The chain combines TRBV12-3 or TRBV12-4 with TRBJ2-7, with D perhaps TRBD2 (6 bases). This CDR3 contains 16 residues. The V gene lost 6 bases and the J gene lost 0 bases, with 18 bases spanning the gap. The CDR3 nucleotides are TGTGCCAGCAGATCAAGCGGGTCCTCCTCCTCCTACGAGCAGTACTTC. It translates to CASRSSGSSSSYEQYF.

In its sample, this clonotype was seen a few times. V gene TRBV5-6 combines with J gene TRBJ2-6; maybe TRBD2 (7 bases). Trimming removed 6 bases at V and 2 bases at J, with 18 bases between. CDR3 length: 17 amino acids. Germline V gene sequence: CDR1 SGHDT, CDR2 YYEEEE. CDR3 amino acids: CASIWGGRKPGANVLTF. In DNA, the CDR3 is TGTGCCAGCATCTGGGGGGGCAGGAAACCTGGGGCCAACGTCCTGACTTTC. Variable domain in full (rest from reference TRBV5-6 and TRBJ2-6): DAGVTQSPTHLIKTRGQQVTLRCSPKSGHDTVSWYQQALGQGPQFIFQYYEEEERQRGNFPDRFSGHQFPNYSSELNVNALLLGDSALYLCASIWGGRKPGANVLTFGAGSRLTVL.